One and the same sample provided the 9 T cell receptor beta chains below, sequenced in a study of PD-1 blockade in classical Hodgkin lymphoma. Time point in this sample: cycle 4 day 1 (C4D1), after more than five weeks of nivolumab. Each patient's relapse followed autologous stem cell transplantation, and brentuximab vedotin exposure varied. The table came from immunoSEQ multiplex PCR; TCRdb's copy has only in-frame clones and leaves some out. Here the sample spans over 15,000 clones, 60% to 75% being singletons. The sequences come from peripheral blood mononuclear cells (PBMCs), collected before the fourth cycle of nivolumab. These receptors were collected from a human donor with classical Hodgkin lymphoma.

The chain combines TRBV7-2 with TRBJ2-7; 13 bases match TRBD2. V lost 4 bases to trimming and J lost 6 bases; unmatched junction nucleotides: 6. CDR1 SGHTA and CDR2 FQGNSA come from the germline V gene. The CDR3 is made up of 15 amino acids. As DNA, the CDR3 is TGTGCCAGCAGCTGGACTAGCGGGAGAGTAAGCGAGCAGTACTTC. Translated, it gives CASSWTSGRVSEQYF.

This clone was counted once. The chain uses TRBV19 and TRBJ1-2, with 9 bases matching TRBD1. CDR3 length: 13 residues. V was clipped by 7 bases and J by 5 bases; unmatched bases: 5. Per germline, CDR1 LNHDA and CDR2 SQIVND (reference sequence). CDR3 sequence: CASTEGQGYGYTF. The CDR3 bases are TGTGCCAGTACCGAGGGACAGGGTTATGGCTACACCTTC.

The chain employs TRBV2 and TRBJ1-6, with unresolved D. The CDR3 covers 13 residues. Germline CDR1 reads SNHLY; CDR2 reads FYNNEI. Trimming removed 10 bases from V and 7 bases from J, with 14 bases in between. This chain's CDR3 is CATVRTENSPLHF. For the CDR3, the DNA is TGTGCCACCGTCCGGACCGAAAATTCACCCCTCCACTTT.

A note on this clone: At one end, the junction sequence differs from germline, possibly due to a read error. This sample also contains other DNA sequences that code for the same CDR3. This sequence joins TRBV6-4 and TRBJ2-2; 9 bases are a match to TRBD2. Germline V gene sequence: CDR1 MRHNA, CDR2 SNTAGT. The CDR3 consists of 16 residues. The DNA of the CDR3 is TGTGCCAGCAGCGACTCTGCGGGAGGGGACACCGGGGAGCTGTTTTTT. It codes for CASSDSAGGDTGELFF.

V usage is TRBV7-2 and J usage is TRBJ1-5; TRBD1 agrees at 8 bases. Per the germline V gene, CDR1 is SGHTA and CDR2 is FQGNSA. CDR3 length: 13 amino acids. V gave up 10 bases and J gave up 4 bases; unmatched junction bases: 6. The CDR3 is CATAGQANQPQHF. The DNA of the CDR3 is TGTGCCACTGCGGGACAGGCAAATCAGCCCCAGCATTTT. Filled out from reference TRBV7-2 and TRBJ1-5, the complete variable domain reads GAGVSQSPSNKVTEKGKDVELRCDPISGHTALYWYRQSLGQGLEFLIYFQGNSAPDKSGLPSDRFSAERTGGSVSTLTIQRTQQEDSAVYLCATAGQANQPQHFGDGTRLSIL.

The chain is built from TRBV19 and TRBJ1-1, with no clear D. Trimming took 8 bases from V and 1 from J, leaving 20 bases between them. Germline values: CDR1 LNHDA, CDR2 SQIVND (reference sequence). The CDR3 length is 16 residues. Here the CDR3 reads CASSRSSAGANTEAFF. The CDR3 DNA reads TGTGCCAGTTCAAGGTCCTCCGCGGGAGCGAACACTGAAGCTTTCTTT.

This clone was seen a handful of times. The V and J genes are TRBV14 and TRBJ2-2, with TRBD2 matching 10 bases. Germline V lookup: CDR1 SGHDN, CDR2 FVKESK. V lost 1 base to trimming and J lost 3 bases; unmatched junction nucleotides: 5. The CDR3 runs 17 residues. The CDR3 reads CASSQGASGGDTGELFF. The CDR3, as DNA: TGTGCCAGCAGCCAAGGGGCTAGCGGGGGAGACACCGGGGAGCTGTTTTTT.

The genes are TRBV18 and TRBJ2-3; the D gene is possibly TRBD2 (5 bases). Germline values: CDR1 KGHSH, CDR2 LQKENI. The CDR3 spans 15 residues. V was pared by 2 bases and J by 5 bases, with 14 bases between. The CDR3 nucleotides are TGTGCCAGCTCACCAGCGGACCAGCGGAGAGATACGCAGTATTTT. It is translated as CASSPADQRRDTQYF.

Note on this clone: This specimen includes other DNA sequences encoding the same CDR3. The CDR3 loop is CSVAEGTNTEAFF. The CDR3 region has the DNA TGCAGCGTGGCGGAGGGTACGAACACTGAAGCTTTCTTT. The chain joins TRBV29-1 to TRBJ1-1; no definite D call. The ends were cut back, 6 bases at V and 1 base at J, with 12 bases in the middle. Germline assignment: CDR1 SQVTM and CDR2 ANQGSEA. This CDR3 spans 13 amino acids.